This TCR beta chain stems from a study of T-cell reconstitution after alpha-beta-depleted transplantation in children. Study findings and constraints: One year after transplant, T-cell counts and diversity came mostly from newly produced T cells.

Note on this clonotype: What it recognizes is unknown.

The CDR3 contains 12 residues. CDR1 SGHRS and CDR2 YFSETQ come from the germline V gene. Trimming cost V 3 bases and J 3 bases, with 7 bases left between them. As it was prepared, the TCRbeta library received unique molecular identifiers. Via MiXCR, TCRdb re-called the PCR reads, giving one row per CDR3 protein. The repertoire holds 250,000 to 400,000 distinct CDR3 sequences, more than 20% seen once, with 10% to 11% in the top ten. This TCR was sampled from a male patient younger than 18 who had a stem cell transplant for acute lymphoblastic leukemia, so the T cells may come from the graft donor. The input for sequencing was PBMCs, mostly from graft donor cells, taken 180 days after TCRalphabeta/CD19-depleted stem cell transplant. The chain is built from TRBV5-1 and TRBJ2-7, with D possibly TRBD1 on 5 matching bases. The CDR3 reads CASSSRDYEQYF. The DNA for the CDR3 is TGCGCCAGCAGCTCCAGGGACTACGAGCAGTACTTC. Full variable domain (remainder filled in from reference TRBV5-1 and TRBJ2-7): KAGVTQTPRYLIKTRGQQVTLSCSPISGHRSVSWYQQTPGQGLQFLFEYFSETQRNKGNFPGRFSGRQFSNSRSEMNVSTLELGDSALYLCASSSRDYEQYFGPGTRLTVT.